This TCR beta chain emerged from a study of shared clonotypes between healthy human individuals. Study outcomes and limitations: Sorted-subset sequencing was shown by rarefaction to be incomplete despite large depth.

The test was conducted at deep level. Profiled with immunoSEQ multiplex PCR; TCRdb holds only in-frame clones, not every one. The repertoire holds 2 million to 2.5 million clones, with 85% to 95% as singletons. With 1 base clipped from V and 3 bases from J, the junction kept 6 bases outside the gene matches. The CDR3 is 15 residues long. Germline V gene lookup returns CDR1 SGHDN and CDR2 FVKESK. To note about this clone: Its target is not known.

Naive CD8 populations comprised CD45RO-negative cells positively selected for CCR7, excluding terminally differentiated effector memory CD45RA+ cells. This TCR was sampled from a man younger than 35 in good health. Sequenced sample: naive CD8+ T cells sorted from blood. This chain connects TRBV14 to TRBJ2-7; 7 positions match TRBD1. Here the CDR3 reads CASSQGTGPFYEQYF. CDR3 nucleotides: TGTGCCAGCAGCCAAGGGACAGGTCCATTCTACGAGCAGTACTTC.